One and the same sample provided the 26 T cell receptor beta chains below, sequenced in a study of blood T cell repertoires in COVID-19. Produced via immunoSEQ multiplex PCR; TCRdb's table is partial and in-frame only. Of about 160,000 clones listed, over 80% were seen once; the top ten hold roughly 9.5%. Sequences were obtained from peripheral blood. The receptors stem from a woman of 80 years or more with active or convalescent COVID-19.

This chain links TRBV7-2 with TRBJ2-3; D not certain. Germline-derived CDR1 and CDR2 are SGHTA and FQGNSA. The length of the CDR3 is 14 residues. V was clipped by 0 bases and J by 6 bases, with 10 bases between them. As DNA, the CDR3 is TGTGCCAGCAGCTTAGCATCCACTACGGATACGCAGTATTTT. Protein: CASSLASTTDTQYF.

V gene TRBV7-2 combines with J gene TRBJ1-1; D gene uncertain. Germline CDR1 and CDR2: SGHTA and FQGNSA. Deletions cut 2 bases from V and 1 base from J, with 5 bases between. There are 13 residues in the CDR3. CDR3 DNA sequence: TGTGCCAGCAGCTTAATCTCGAACACTGAAGCTTTCTTT. It is translated as CASSLISNTEAFF.

This clone was observed a few times. The chain carries TRBV12-5 and TRBJ1-6, with D perhaps matching TRBD1 (6 bases). Germline V lookup: CDR1 LGHNT, CDR2 FRNRAP. The CDR3 sequence is 20 residues long. Between the trimmed V and J ends, which lost 6 bases and 0 bases, there was a span of 24 bases. The chain's CDR3 is CASGLRTWGGPGSYNSPLHF. CDR3 nucleotides: TGTGCTAGTGGACTTCGTACCTGGGGGGGGCCGGGCTCCTATAATTCACCCCTCCACTTT.

This clone was detected once. V and J are TRBV12-3 or TRBV12-4 and TRBJ1-2; TRBD1 might be the D (6 bases). This CDR3 region has 12 residues. Trimming left V 6 bases short and J 2 bases short, with 7 bases between. CDR3 residues: CASRDSNYGYTF. The CDR3 DNA sequence: TGTGCCAGCAGGGACAGCAACTATGGCTACACCTTC.

The chain combines TRBV6-6 with TRBJ2-7; TRBD1 agrees at 10 bases. Trimming took 6 bases from V and 1 from J; bases not matched to a gene: 6. CDR1 is MNHNY and CDR2 is SVGAGI in the germline V gene (reference sequence). This CDR3 is 15 amino acids long. CDR3 protein: CASSPGTGASYEQYF. The CDR3 DNA reads TGTGCCAGCAGCCCTGGGACAGGGGCATCCTACGAGCAGTACTTC.

This chain connects TRBV6-6 to TRBJ2-7; TRBD1 matches at 9 bases. Trimming at V came to 5 bases and at J to 2 bases, leaving 10 bases not matched to a gene. The CDR3 loop spans 16 amino acids. CDR1 and CDR2 from the germline V gene are MNHNY and SVGAGI (reference sequence). The CDR3 is CASSPSGTGKPYEQYF. Written as DNA, the CDR3 is TGTGCCAGCAGTCCATCCGGGACAGGGAAGCCCTACGAGCAGTACTTC.

The genes are TRBV7-6 and TRBJ1-1, with a tentative D call TRBD1 (6 bases). Trimming pared 5 bases from V and 3 bases from J, leaving 16 bases between. Looked up from germline, CDR1 is SGHVS and CDR2 is FNYEAQ. The CDR3 has 15 residues. The CDR3: CASSPRTGMDTEAFF. In nucleotides, the CDR3 is TGTGCCAGCAGCCCTAGAACAGGGATGGACACTGAAGCTTTCTTT. Supplemented by reference TRBV7-6 and TRBJ1-1, the full variable domain reads GAGVSQSPRYKVTKRGQDVALRCDPISGHVSLYWYRQALGQGPEFLTYFNYEAQQDKSGLPNDRFSAERPEGSISTLTIQRTEQRDSAMYRCASSPRTGMDTEAFFGQGTRLTVV.

This clone was seen a single time. V gene TRBV4-2 combines with J gene TRBJ1-1, with D possibly being TRBD1 (6 bases). This CDR3 has 16 residues. CDR1 is LGHNA, CDR2 YNFKEQ, per germline. V was shortened by 0 bases and J by 5 bases, with 16 bases between the two germline ends. The CDR3 loop is CASSQDRLVGGTEAFF. As DNA, the CDR3 is TGTGCCAGCAGCCAAGATCGTCTAGTAGGGGGTACTGAAGCTTTCTTT.

This clone was detected once. V and J are TRBV7-8 and TRBJ1-5, with 9 nucleotides matching TRBD1. The CDR3 spans 16 residues. With 1 base clipped from V and 9 bases from J, the junction kept 10 bases outside the gene matches. Germline CDR1 reads SGHVS; CDR2 reads FQNEAQ. The CDR3 protein is CASSLVRDRVLWPQHF. In DNA form, the CDR3 reads TGTGCCAGCAGCTTAGTCCGGGACAGGGTTCTCTGGCCCCAGCATTTT.

V gene TRBV6-5 combines with J gene TRBJ1-1, with a possible D match to TRBD1 (5 bases). The CDR3 runs to 15 residues. V was pared by 6 bases and J by 5 bases, with 19 bases between. Per germline, CDR1 MNHEY and CDR2 SVGAGI. CDR3 sequence (DNA): TGTGCCAGCAGACCAGAAGGGGCGAGTGGGACTGAAGCTTTCTTT. This codes for CASRPEGASGTEAFF.

The chain links TRBV19 to TRBJ2-2; maybe TRBD2 (6 bases). The CDR3 totals 16 residues. The V gene lost 5 bases and the J gene lost 1 base, with 14 bases spanning the gap. The germline V gene has CDR1 LNHDA and CDR2 SQIVND (reference sequence). CDR3 protein: CASSPDVGGNTGELFF. DNA of the CDR3: TGTGCCAGTAGTCCAGATGTGGGAGGGAACACCGGGGAGCTGTTTTTT.

The chain has TRBV5-1 and TRBJ2-3, with 13 bases that match TRBD2. Germline CDR1 is SGHRS and CDR2 is YFSETQ. V lost 4 bases to trimming and J lost 6 bases; unmatched junction nucleotides: 11. The CDR3 loop spans 17 amino acids. As DNA, the CDR3 is TGCGCCAGCAGCCGAACTAGCGGGGGGGCCTCTGGTGATACGCAGTATTTT. Amino acid sequence: CASSRTSGGASGDTQYF.

This chain uses TRBV19 with TRBJ1-2; a weak D match, TRBD1 (6 bases). CDR3 length: 15 residues. V shed 5 bases and J shed 7 bases, with 20 bases lying between them. The V gene's germline CDR1 is LNHDA and CDR2 SQIVND (reference sequence). The chain's CDR3 is CASSPAQGLRSGYTF. CDR3 coding DNA: TGTGCCAGTAGTCCAGCACAGGGTTTAAGGAGTGGCTACACCTTC.

V usage is TRBV6-5 and J usage is TRBJ1-1; 11 bases are a match to TRBD1. The CDR3 consists of 14 residues. Germline CDR1 MNHEY, CDR2 SVGAGI. J lost 10 bases, V lost 5 bases, and 9 bases had no gene match. The CDR3 nucleotides read TGTGCCAGCAGTACTCCGGGACAGGGGGTCGGAGCTTTCTTT. It translates to CASSTPGQGVGAFF.

This chain connects TRBV3-1 (or the pseudogene TRBV3-2) to TRBJ2-3; 8 bases fit TRBD1. Germline V gene data show CDR1 as LGHDT and CDR2 as YNNKEL (reference sequence). V lost 3 bases and J lost 5; bases outside the gene matches: 13. CDR3 length: 17 amino acids. CDR3 sequence (DNA): TGTGCCAGCAGCCAGATGGGACAGGCTTTTATTGGAGATACGCAGTATTTT. It codes for CASSQMGQAFIGDTQYF.

This rearrangement joins TRBV5-1 to TRBJ1-3; possible D gene TRBD1, 5 bases. Germline V lookup: CDR1 SGHRS, CDR2 YFSETQ. The CDR3 covers 12 residues. V lost 0 bases to trimming and J lost 16 bases, with 14 bases between them. CDR3 protein: CASSLVGEAFYF. The CDR3 DNA reads as TGCGCCAGCAGCTTGGTGGGGGAGGCCTTTTATTTT.

The chain recombines TRBV7-8 with TRBJ1-5; D may be TRBD1 (5 bases). V lost 2 bases and J 2 bases, leaving 13 bases between the germline ends. The CDR3 extends over 16 amino acids. Germline CDR1 is SGHVS and CDR2 is FQNEAQ. The CDR3 sequence is CASSLRGDWGNQPQHF. The CDR3 DNA sequence: TGTGCCAGCAGCTTACGGGGGGATTGGGGCAATCAGCCCCAGCATTTT.

This rearrangement joins TRBV18 to TRBJ2-3; TRBD2 might be the D (5 bases). Trimming stripped 3 bases from V and 0 bases from J, with 10 bases between. CDR1 is KGHSH, CDR2 LQKENI, per germline. The CDR3 spans 15 residues. CDR3 protein: CASSPPLGSTDTQYF. The CDR3 bases are TGTGCCAGCTCACCGCCACTAGGGAGCACAGATACGCAGTATTTT.

This sequence joins TRBV5-1 and TRBJ1-4; 7 bases are shared with TRBD1. The germline V gene has CDR1 SGHRS and CDR2 YFSETQ. Germline trimming cut 4 bases from V and 8 bases from J; bases unmatched to any gene: 8. The CDR3 has 14 residues. Here the CDR3 reads CASSVTGSQEKLFF. DNA for the CDR3: TGCGCCAGCAGCGTGACAGGGTCGCAAGAAAAACTGTTTTTT.

The chain recombines TRBV5-5 with TRBJ1-6; TRBD1 matches at 9 bases. The CDR3 runs 14 residues. V lost 4 bases, J lost 13 bases, and 9 bases stayed unmatched. Germline CDR1 is SGHKS and CDR2 is YYEKEE (reference sequence). As DNA, the CDR3 is TGTGCCAGCAGCGGCCCGGGACAGGGAGCGCCCCTCCACTTT. Translated: CASSGPGQGAPLHF.

This clone has just one count. This chain uses TRBV29-1 with TRBJ2-7; TRBD1 aligns across 8 bases. The CDR3 sequence is 13 residues long. Germline CDR1 reads SQVTM; CDR2 reads ANQGSEA. After removal of 5 bases from V and 5 bases from J, the junction contained 8 bases not matched to a gene. The CDR3 loop reads CSVQQGVANEQYF. The CDR3 DNA follows: TGCAGCGTTCAACAGGGGGTTGCCAACGAGCAGTACTTC.

V is TRBV6-1 and J is TRBJ1-6; 9 bases are shared with TRBD1. V lost 2 bases to trimming and J lost 2 bases; unmatched junction nucleotides: 1. The CDR3 loop spans 16 amino acids. The germline gives CDR1 MNHNS, CDR2 SASEGT. DNA for the CDR3: TGTGCCAGCAGTGAAACAGGGGGCGCCTATAATTCACCCCTCCACTTT. Protein sequence: CASSETGGAYNSPLHF.

The V gene is TRBV6-2 or TRBV6-3, the J gene TRBJ1-5; tentative D call: TRBD1 (5 bases). The CDR3 extends over 15 amino acids. V was shortened by 5 bases and J by 3 bases, with 14 bases between the two germline ends. Germline CDR1 reads MNHEY; CDR2 reads SVGEGT. The CDR3 loop reads CASSPAGGDNQPQHF. In DNA, the CDR3 is TGTGCCAGCAGTCCCGCCGGAGGGGACAATCAGCCCCAGCATTTT.

This chain connects TRBV3-1 (or the pseudogene TRBV3-2) to TRBJ1-5; tentatively, D is TRBD1 (6 bases). This CDR3 region has 16 residues. V lost 1 base to trimming and J lost 7 bases, with 17 bases between them. Germline lookup yields CDR1 LGHDT and CDR2 YNNKEL (reference sequence). The CDR3 coding sequence is TGTGCCAGCAGCCAAGGCCCTGGGGGGGCCGGGCAGCCCCAGCATTTT. It specifies CASSQGPGGAGQPQHF.

The table lists this clone with a count of one. The chain couples TRBV7-8 to TRBJ1-2, with D tentatively TRBD1 (5 bases). The CDR3 runs to 14 residues. V was trimmed by 5 bases and J by 8 bases, leaving 18 bases between them. CDR1 is SGHVS and CDR2 is FQNEAQ in the germline V gene. The CDR3, as DNA: TGTGCCAGCAGCGCAACCCTGCGGGGGGACGGCTACACCTTC. This encodes CASSATLRGDGYTF.

This clone has a handful of counts. The chain joins TRBV27 to TRBJ1-6; D not certain. V was cut by 4 bases and J by 8 bases, with 12 bases left in between. This CDR3 has 14 amino acids. Germline values: CDR1 MNHEY, CDR2 SMNVEV (reference sequence). In DNA form, the CDR3 reads TGTGCCAGCAGTTCCCTGGGGAGATATTCACCCCTCCACTTT. This codes for CASSSLGRYSPLHF.